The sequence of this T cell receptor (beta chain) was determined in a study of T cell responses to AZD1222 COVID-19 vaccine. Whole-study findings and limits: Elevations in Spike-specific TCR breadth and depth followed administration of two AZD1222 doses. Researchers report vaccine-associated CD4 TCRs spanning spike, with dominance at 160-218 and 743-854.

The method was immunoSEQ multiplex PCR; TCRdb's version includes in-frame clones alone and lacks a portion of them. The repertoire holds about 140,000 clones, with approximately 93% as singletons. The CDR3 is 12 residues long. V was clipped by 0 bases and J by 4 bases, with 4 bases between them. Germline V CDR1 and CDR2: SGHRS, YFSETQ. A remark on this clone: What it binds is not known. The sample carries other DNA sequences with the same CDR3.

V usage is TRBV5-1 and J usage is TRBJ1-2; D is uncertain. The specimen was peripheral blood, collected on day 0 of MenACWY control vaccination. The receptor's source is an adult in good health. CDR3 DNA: TGCGCCAGCAGCTTGGACTCCTATGGCTACACCTTC. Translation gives CASSLDSYGYTF.